This TCR beta chain was sequenced for a study of blood T cell repertoires in COVID-19. The wider study: Spain, Italy and the United States supplied samples that represented acute and convalescent COVID-19. The cDNA or gDNA used as material had been derived from T cells, B-cell-depleted T cells, or PBMCs.

In the original analysis: Scientists estimated how many nucleated cells there were by amplifying reference gene primers. Here immunoSEQ multiplex PCR was the method, and the copy in TCRdb shows in-frame clones only, minus some. V and J calls and clone size are given by that table; D and trimming were obtained from the DNA. The sample has over 140,000 clones, roughly 73% seen once. The CDR3 has 14 amino acids. Germline lookup yields CDR1 SGHTS and CDR2 YDEGEE. Trimming took off 5 bases at V and 6 bases at J, with 18 bases between the two ends. Sample: peripheral blood. This clonotype originated in a woman aged 50 to 65 with active or convalescent COVID-19. V and J are TRBV5-8 and TRBJ2-7; tentative D call: TRBD1 (5 bases). CDR3 sequence reads: CASRPRVMSGEQYF. In DNA form, the CDR3 reads TGTGCCAGCAGACCCAGGGTCATGTCGGGCGAGCAGTACTTC.